This TCR beta chain was identified during a study of blood T cell repertoires in COVID-19. Study-wide context: Acute and convalescent COVID-19 samples came from the United States, Italy and Spain. Sample material is recorded as cDNA or gDNA derived from T cells, B-cell-depleted T cells, or PBMCs.

Per the authors' pipeline: Counts of nucleated cells, estimated from reference gene primer amplification, were obtained. Method: immunoSEQ multiplex PCR; TCRdb's copy keeps in-frame clones and lacks some. V, J and clone size derive from that table, while D and trimming were established from the DNA sequence. The profile shows 250,000 to 300,000 clones, approximately 89% of them singletons. V was trimmed by 5 bases and J by 0 bases, leaving 19 bases between them. Looked up from germline, CDR1 is LNHDA and CDR2 is SQIVND (reference sequence). CDR3 length equals 17 residues. This TCR was sampled from a woman aged 55-70 years with acute or convalescent COVID-19. The sample taken for sequencing was peripheral blood. The gene calls are TRBV19 and TRBJ1-1, with D possibly TRBD1 on 5 matching bases. CDR3 sequence reads: CASSPRARAKMNTEAFF. The CDR3 bases are TGTGCCAGTAGTCCCCGGGCCAGGGCGAAGATGAACACTGAAGCTTTCTTT.